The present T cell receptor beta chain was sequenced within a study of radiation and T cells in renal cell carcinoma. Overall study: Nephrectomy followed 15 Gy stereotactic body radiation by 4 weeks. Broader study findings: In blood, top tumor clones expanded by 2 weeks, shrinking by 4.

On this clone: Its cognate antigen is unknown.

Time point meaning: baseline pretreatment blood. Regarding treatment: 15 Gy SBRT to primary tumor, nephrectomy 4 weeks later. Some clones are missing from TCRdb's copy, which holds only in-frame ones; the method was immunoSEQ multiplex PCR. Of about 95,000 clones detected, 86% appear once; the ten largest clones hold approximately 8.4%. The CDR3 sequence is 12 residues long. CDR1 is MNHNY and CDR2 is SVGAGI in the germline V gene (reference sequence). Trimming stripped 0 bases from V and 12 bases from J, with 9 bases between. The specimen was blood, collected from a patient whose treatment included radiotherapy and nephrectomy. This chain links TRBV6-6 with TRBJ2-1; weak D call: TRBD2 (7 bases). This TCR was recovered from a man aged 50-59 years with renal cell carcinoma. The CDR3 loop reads CASSYSRGAQFF. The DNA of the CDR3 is TGTGCCAGCAGTTACTCCCGGGGGGCGCAGTTCTTC.